This is a list of T cell receptor beta chains from one sample in a study of T cells after yellow fever vaccination. TCRdb recomputed calls from the 5' RACE reads with MiXCR, one row per CDR3 protein. The sample includes roughly 500,000 distinct CDR3 sequences, less than 20% of them seen just once. Sequenced here: PBMCs, sampled 15 days after the yellow fever booster vaccination. These receptor sequences come from a young man who received the YFV17D yellow fever vaccine. Each CDR3 is given with its conserved first and last residue. The order of the fields is D gene, clone size, V gene, J gene, CDR3 protein, CDR3 DNA. D genes are given only for firm matches. A row's size may be missing; if present it is once, few, many or a size class.

>TRBD2|.|TRBV10-3|TRBJ2-5
CAISNGGGETQYF
TGTGCCATCAGTAACGGCGGGGGGGAGACCCAGTACTTC
>.|few|TRBV19|TRBJ2-7
CASSPSRPPYEQYF
TGTGCCAGTAGTCCCAGCCGACCGCCCTACGAGCAGTACTTC
>.|few|TRBV11-2|TRBJ1-1
CASSLAWGSGSTEAFF
TGTGCCAGCAGCTTAGCATGGGGTAGCGGGAGCACTGAAGCTTTCTTT
>.|.|TRBV5-1|TRBJ2-5
CASSLEGEIETQYF
TGCGCCAGCAGCTTGGAAGGGGAGATAGAGACCCAGTACTTC
>.|.|TRBV5-1|TRBJ2-7
CASSYSTLYEQYF
TGCGCCAGCAGCTACAGCACCCTCTACGAGCAGTACTTC
>.|.|TRBV14|TRBJ2-5
CASSPVGTRETQYF
TGTGCCAGCAGCCCTGTCGGCACGAGGGAGACCCAGTACTTC
>TRBD2|.|TRBV30|TRBJ2-1
CAVAGRGTSWDEQFF
TGTGCGGTAGCCGGACGGGGGACTAGCTGGGATGAGCAGTTCTTC
>.|.|TRBV29-1|TRBJ1-1
CSVQPLGMRAFF
TGCAGCGTCCAGCCACTAGGTATGCGAGCTTTCTTT
>TRBD1|.|TRBV20-1|TRBJ2-1
CSAPGQGITEQFF
TGCAGTGCTCCGGGACAGGGGATAACTGAGCAGTTCTTC
>.|few|TRBV20-1|TRBJ2-1
CSASIADEQFF
TGCAGTGCTTCTATAGCCGATGAGCAGTTCTTC
>.|few|TRBV5-1|TRBJ2-4
CASSPVPGAKNIQYF
TGCGCCAGCAGCCCCGTACCGGGAGCCAAAAACATTCAGTACTTC
>.|.|TRBV5-1|TRBJ2-2
CASSLTGDAGELFF
TGCGCCAGCAGCTTGACCGGGGACGCCGGGGAGCTGTTTTTT
>TRBD2|.|TRBV25-1|TRBJ2-1
CASTRLAGVGLIF
TGTGCCAGCACTAGACTAGCGGGAGTCGGTTTGATCTTC
>TRBD2|.|TRBV28|TRBJ2-1
CASSPTPGTSLIYNEQFF
TGTGCCAGCAGTCCCACACCCGGGACTAGTCTCATATACAATGAGCAGTTCTTC
>.|few|TRBV7-2|TRBJ2-5
CASSSRAEETQYF
TGTGCCAGCAGCTCCCGCGCGGAAGAGACCCAGTACTTC
>.|.|TRBV12-3/TRBV12-4|TRBJ1-5
CASSTDPGRQPQHF
TGTGCCAGCAGCACGGACCCCGGTCGGCAGCCCCAGCATTTT
>TRBD2|.|TRBV7-9|TRBJ2-5
CASSPPIGTSGKETQYF
TGTGCCAGCAGCCCGCCCATCGGGACTAGCGGGAAAGAGACCCAGTACTTC
>.|few|TRBV20-1|TRBJ2-5
CSARDFRGPSGETQYF
TGCAGTGCTAGAGATTTCCGCGGGCCCTCCGGGGAGACCCAGTACTTC
>.|.|TRBV19|TRBJ1-2
CASSIVGANYGYTF
TGTGCCAGTAGTATCGTCGGAGCTAACTATGGCTACACCTTC
>.|few|TRBV5-1|TRBJ2-7
CASSLFGASEDEQYF
TGCGCCAGCAGCTTGTTTGGCGCCTCAGAGGACGAGCAGTACTTC
>.|.|TRBV12-3/TRBV12-4|TRBJ1-6
CASSLVWGGGNSPLHF
TGTGCCAGCAGTTTAGTATGGGGGGGCGGAAATTCACCCCTCCACTTT
>.|.|TRBV20-1|TRBJ2-1
CSASKGRTPPTYNEQFF
TGCAGTGCTAGTAAGGGAAGAACCCCTCCAACCTACAATGAGCAGTTCTTC
>.|few|TRBV5-6|TRBJ1-1
CASSFKMNTEAFF
TGTGCCAGCAGCTTTAAGATGAACACTGAAGCTTTCTTT
>TRBD1|few|TRBV12-3/TRBV12-4|TRBJ1-1
CASSLGQGKWGRTEAFF
TGTGCCAGCAGTCTGGGACAGGGGAAATGGGGACGCACTGAAGCTTTCTTT
>TRBD2|few|TRBV7-6|TRBJ2-5
CASSSRLAGVQETQYF
TGTGCCAGCAGCTCGAGACTAGCGGGAGTCCAAGAGACCCAGTACTTC
>.|few|TRBV20-1|TRBJ1-2
CSAEDGRAHYGYTF
TGCAGTGCCGAGGACGGCAGGGCGCACTATGGCTACACCTTC
>.|.|TRBV12-3/TRBV12-4|TRBJ2-1
CASSLAMDNEQFF
TGTGCCAGCAGTTTAGCGATGGACAATGAGCAGTTCTTC
>.|.|TRBV20-1|TRBJ2-5
CSARDVLRGQETQYF
TGCAGTGCCCGGGACGTACTCAGAGGGCAAGAGACCCAGTACTTC
>.|few|TRBV3-1|TRBJ2-3
CASSQDESGGGDTQYF
TGTGCCAGCAGCCAAGATGAAAGCGGTGGAGGGGATACGCAGTATTTT
>.|.|TRBV12-3/TRBV12-4|TRBJ2-7
CASKRDSRYEQYF
TGTGCCAGCAAACGGGACTCCCGCTACGAGCAGTACTTC
>TRBD2|.|TRBV5-1|TRBJ2-1
CASSRLAGADEQFF
TGCGCCAGCAGCCGTCTAGCGGGAGCTGATGAGCAGTTCTTC
>.|few|TRBV27|TRBJ2-7
CASRTGRTYEQYF
TGTGCCAGCAGGACAGGGAGGACCTACGAGCAGTACTTC
>TRBD2|.|TRBV7-9|TRBJ2-5
CASSSGLASEAF
TGTGCCAGCAGCTCGGGACTAGCATCGGAGGCCTTC
>.|.|TRBV27|TRBJ2-2
CASRDSGLVVTGELFF
TGTGCCAGCAGAGACTCAGGGCTGGTTGTCACCGGGGAGCTGTTTTTT
>TRBD1|few|TRBV29-1|TRBJ2-7
CSGRQGGDYEQYF
TGCAGCGGCCGACAGGGTGGGGATTACGAGCAGTACTTC
>.|.|TRBV3-1|TRBJ2-1
CASSQVRGAYNEQFF
TGTGCCAGCAGCCAGGTAAGGGGCGCCTACAATGAGCAGTTCTTC
>TRBD1|few|TRBV29-1|TRBJ1-2
CSVEWGQEDYTF
TGCAGCGTTGAATGGGGACAGGAAGACTACACCTTC
>.|many|TRBV4-3|TRBJ2-2
CASRDVMDTGELFF
TGCGCCAGCAGAGACGTAATGGACACCGGGGAGCTGTTTTTT
>TRBD1|.|TRBV20-1|TRBJ1-5
CSASHRGHDQPQHF
TGCAGTGCTTCGCACAGGGGACACGATCAGCCCCAGCATTTT
>TRBD2|.|TRBV6-2/TRBV6-3|TRBJ2-5
CASSQRGAGGRSPHQETQYF
TGTGCCAGCAGTCAGCGGGGGGCGGGAGGCCGCAGTCCTCACCAAGAGACCCAGTACTTC
>.|.|TRBV19|TRBJ2-1
CASSIIGSSNEQFF
TGTGCCAGTAGTATAATAGGGAGCAGCAATGAGCAGTTCTTC
>.|many|TRBV12-3/TRBV12-4|TRBJ2-3
CASEMGFGDTQYF
TGTGCCAGCGAGATGGGGTTCGGAGATACGCAGTATTTT
>.|.|TRBV18|TRBJ1-5
CASSPPGFGGNQPQHF
TGTGCCAGCTCACCCCCAGGGTTTGGGGGCAATCAGCCCCAGCATTTT
>.|few|TRBV7-9|TRBJ2-7
CASSLAENLQYF
TGTGCCAGCAGCTTGGCTGAGAATCTACAGTACTTC
>TRBD1|few|TRBV20-1|TRBJ2-7
CSAWTGSYEQYF
TGCAGTGCTTGGACAGGATCCTACGAGCAGTACTTC
>.|few|TRBV25-1|TRBJ2-4
CASSPPQGRVGGNIQYF
TGTGCCAGCAGTCCCCCCCAGGGCCGGGTTGGAGGAAACATTCAGTACTTC
>.|.|TRBV12-3/TRBV12-4|TRBJ1-1
CASTLSMEDTEAFF
TGTGCCAGCACCCTCTCGATGGAGGACACTGAAGCTTTCTTT
>.|.|TRBV29-1|TRBJ2-5
CSVDWQGQETQYF
TGCAGCGTTGACTGGCAGGGACAAGAGACCCAGTACTTC
>.|.|TRBV29-1|TRBJ2-1
CSVENNEQFF
TGCAGCGTTGAGAACAATGAGCAGTTCTTC
>.|.|TRBV7-2|TRBJ2-2
CASSSRQNGGELFF
TGTGCCAGCAGCTCTCGACAGAATGGCGGGGAGCTGTTTTTT
>.|few|TRBV29-1|TRBJ2-3
CSVEEGPDTQYF
TGCAGCGTTGAAGAGGGCCCAGATACGCAGTATTTT
>.|.|TRBV27|TRBJ2-3
CASSLSLDRTDTQYF
TGTGCCAGCAGTTTATCGCTCGACCGCACAGATACGCAGTATTTT
>.|.|TRBV28|TRBJ1-5
CASTFGTQSFSNQPQHF
TGTGCCAGCACTTTCGGGACCCAATCCTTTAGCAATCAGCCCCAGCATTTT
>.|.|TRBV30|TRBJ2-2
CAWDGGALLGELFF
TGTGCCTGGGACGGCGGGGCCCTGCTTGGGGAGCTGTTTTTT
>.|.|TRBV18|TRBJ2-5
CASSPPLARREETQYF
TGTGCCAGCTCACCCCCCCTGGCGCGTCGGGAAGAGACCCAGTACTTC
>.|.|TRBV7-3|TRBJ2-3
CASSLKPRTDTQYF
TGTGCCAGCAGCTTAAAGCCACGCACAGATACGCAGTATTTT